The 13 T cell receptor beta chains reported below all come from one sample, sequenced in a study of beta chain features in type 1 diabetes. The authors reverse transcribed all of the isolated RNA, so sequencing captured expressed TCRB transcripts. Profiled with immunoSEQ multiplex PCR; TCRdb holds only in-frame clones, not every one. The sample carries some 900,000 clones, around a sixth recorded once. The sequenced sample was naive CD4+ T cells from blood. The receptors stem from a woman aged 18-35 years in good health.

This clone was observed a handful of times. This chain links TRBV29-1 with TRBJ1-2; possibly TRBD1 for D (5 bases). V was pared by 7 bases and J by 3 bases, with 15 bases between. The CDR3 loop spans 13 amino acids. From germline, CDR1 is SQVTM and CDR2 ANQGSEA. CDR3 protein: CSALGAQYYGYTF. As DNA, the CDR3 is TGCAGCGCCCTAGGGGCACAGTACTATGGCTACACCTTC.

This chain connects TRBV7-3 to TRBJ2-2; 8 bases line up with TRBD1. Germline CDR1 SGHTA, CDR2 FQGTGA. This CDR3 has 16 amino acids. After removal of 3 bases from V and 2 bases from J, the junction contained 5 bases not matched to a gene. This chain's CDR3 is CASSFPQGGNTGELFF. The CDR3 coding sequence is TGTGCCAGCAGCTTCCCACAGGGGGGTAACACCGGGGAGCTGTTTTTT. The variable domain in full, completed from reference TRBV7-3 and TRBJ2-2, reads GAGVSQTPSNKVTEKGKYVELRCDPISGHTALYWYRQSLGQGPEFLIYFQGTGAADDSGLPNDRFFAVRPEGSVSTLKIQRTERGDSAVYLCASSFPQGGNTGELFFGEGSRLTVL.

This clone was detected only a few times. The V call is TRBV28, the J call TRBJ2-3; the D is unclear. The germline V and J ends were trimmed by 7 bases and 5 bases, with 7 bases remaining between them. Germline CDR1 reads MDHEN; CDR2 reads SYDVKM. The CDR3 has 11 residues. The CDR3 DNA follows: TGTGCCAGCACCCTTGGAGATACGCAGTATTTT. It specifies CASTLGDTQYF.

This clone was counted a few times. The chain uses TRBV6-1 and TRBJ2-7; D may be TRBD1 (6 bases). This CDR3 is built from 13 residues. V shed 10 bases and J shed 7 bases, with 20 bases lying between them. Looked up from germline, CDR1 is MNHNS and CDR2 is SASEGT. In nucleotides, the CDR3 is TGTGCCACCACTGTGGACAGTTCGTTGGAGCAGTACTTC. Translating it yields CATTVDSSLEQYF.

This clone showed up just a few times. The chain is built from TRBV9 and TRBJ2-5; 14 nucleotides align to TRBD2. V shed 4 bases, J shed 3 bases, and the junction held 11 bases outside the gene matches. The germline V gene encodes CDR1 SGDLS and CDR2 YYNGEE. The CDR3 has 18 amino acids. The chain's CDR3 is CASSPTPPGLAGEETQYF. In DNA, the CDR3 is TGTGCCAGCAGCCCAACCCCACCGGGACTAGCGGGAGAAGAGACCCAGTACTTC. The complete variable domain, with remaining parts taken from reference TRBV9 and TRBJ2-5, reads DSGVTQTPKHLITATGQRVTLRCSPRSGDLSVYWYQQSLDQGLQFLIQYYNGEERAKGNILERFSAQQFPDLHSELNLSSLELGDSALYFCASSPTPPGLAGEETQYFGPGTRLLVL.

The CDR3 DNA follows: TGTGCCAGCAGCCCGCGTAGCCCCACGGAACCTGCAGATACGCAGTATTTT. This encodes CASSPRSPTEPADTQYF. This chain uses TRBV9 with TRBJ2-3; D is uncertain. Germline V lookup: CDR1 SGDLS, CDR2 YYNGEE. CDR3 length: 17 amino acids. With 4 bases removed from V and 4 bases from J, the gap between germline ends came to 22 bases.

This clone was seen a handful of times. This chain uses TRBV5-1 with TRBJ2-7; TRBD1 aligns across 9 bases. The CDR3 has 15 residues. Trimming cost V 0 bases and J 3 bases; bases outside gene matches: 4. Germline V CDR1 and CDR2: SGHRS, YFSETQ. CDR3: CASSLDGTGIYEQYF. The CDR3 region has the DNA TGCGCCAGCAGCTTGGATGGGACAGGGATCTACGAGCAGTACTTC.

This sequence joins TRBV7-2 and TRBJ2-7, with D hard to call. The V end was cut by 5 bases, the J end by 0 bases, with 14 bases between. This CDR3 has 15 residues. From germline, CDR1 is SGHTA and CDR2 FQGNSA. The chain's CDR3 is CASSGELAVSYEQYF. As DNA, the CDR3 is TGTGCCAGCAGCGGTGAATTGGCCGTCTCCTACGAGCAGTACTTC.

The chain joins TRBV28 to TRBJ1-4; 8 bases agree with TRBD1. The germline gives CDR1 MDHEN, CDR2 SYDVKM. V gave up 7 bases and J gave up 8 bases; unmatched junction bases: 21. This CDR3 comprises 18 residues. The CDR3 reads CASTGFGPADRVGEKLFF. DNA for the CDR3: TGTGCCAGCACCGGGTTCGGGCCGGCGGACAGGGTCGGGGAAAAACTGTTTTTT.

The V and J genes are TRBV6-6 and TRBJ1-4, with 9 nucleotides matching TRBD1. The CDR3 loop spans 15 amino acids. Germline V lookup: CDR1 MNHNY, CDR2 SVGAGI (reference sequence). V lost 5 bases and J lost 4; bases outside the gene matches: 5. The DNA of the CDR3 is TGTGCCAGCAGTCCACGGACAGGGGATAATGAAAAACTGTTTTTT. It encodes CASSPRTGDNEKLFF.

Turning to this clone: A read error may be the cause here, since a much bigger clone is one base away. The CDR3 here is CASSDGYEQYF. The CDR3 DNA is TGTGCCAGCAGTGACGGCTACGAGCAGTACTTC. The chain employs TRBV6-4 and TRBJ2-7; D unclear. The CDR3 has 11 residues. Germline V gene sequence: CDR1 MRHNA, CDR2 SNTAGT. Trimming left V 2 bases short and J 3 bases short, with 2 bases between.

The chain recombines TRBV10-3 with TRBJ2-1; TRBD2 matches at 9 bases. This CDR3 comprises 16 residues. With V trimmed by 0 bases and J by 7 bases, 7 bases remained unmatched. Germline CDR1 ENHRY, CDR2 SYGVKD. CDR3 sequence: CAISESSAGGFNEQFF. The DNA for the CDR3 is TGTGCCATCAGTGAGTCCTCAGCGGGAGGATTTAATGAGCAGTTCTTC.

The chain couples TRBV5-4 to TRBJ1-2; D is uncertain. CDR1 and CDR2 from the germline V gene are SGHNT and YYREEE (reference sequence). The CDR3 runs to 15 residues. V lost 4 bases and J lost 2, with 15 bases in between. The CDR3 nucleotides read TGTGCCAGCAGCACGGCGGGTCCCGAGAACTATGGCTACACCTTC. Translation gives CASSTAGPENYGYTF.